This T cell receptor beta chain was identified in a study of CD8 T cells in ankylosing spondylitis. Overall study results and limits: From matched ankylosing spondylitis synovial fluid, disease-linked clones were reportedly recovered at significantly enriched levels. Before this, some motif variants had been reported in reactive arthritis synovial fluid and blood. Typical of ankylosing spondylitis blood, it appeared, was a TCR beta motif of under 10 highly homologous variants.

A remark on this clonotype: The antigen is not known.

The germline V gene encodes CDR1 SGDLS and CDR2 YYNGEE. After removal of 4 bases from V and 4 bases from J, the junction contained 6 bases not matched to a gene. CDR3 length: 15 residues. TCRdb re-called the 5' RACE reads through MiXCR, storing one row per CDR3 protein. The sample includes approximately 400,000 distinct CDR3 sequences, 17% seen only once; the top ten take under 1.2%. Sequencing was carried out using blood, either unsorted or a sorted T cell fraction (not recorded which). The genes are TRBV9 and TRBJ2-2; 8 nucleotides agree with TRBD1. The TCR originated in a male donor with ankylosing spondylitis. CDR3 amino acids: CASSPRTGSTGELFF. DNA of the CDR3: TGTGCCAGCAGCCCTCGGACAGGGAGCACCGGGGAGCTGTTTTTT.